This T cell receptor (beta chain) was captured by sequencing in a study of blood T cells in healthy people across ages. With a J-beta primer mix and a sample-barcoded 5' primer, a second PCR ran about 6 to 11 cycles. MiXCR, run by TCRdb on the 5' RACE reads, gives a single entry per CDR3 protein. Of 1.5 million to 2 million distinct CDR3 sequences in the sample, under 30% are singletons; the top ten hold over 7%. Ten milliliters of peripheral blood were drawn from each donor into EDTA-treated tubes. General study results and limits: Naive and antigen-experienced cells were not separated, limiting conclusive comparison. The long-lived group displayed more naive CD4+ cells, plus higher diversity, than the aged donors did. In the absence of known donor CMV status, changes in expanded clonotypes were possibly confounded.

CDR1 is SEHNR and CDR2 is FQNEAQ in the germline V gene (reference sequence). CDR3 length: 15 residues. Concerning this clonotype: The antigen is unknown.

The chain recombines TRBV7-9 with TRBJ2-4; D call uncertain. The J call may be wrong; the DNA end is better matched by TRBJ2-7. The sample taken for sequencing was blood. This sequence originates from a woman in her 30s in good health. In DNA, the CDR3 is TGTGCCAGCAGCCGCGAGGTTAGCAAGGTTGACGAGCAGTACTTC. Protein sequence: CASSREVSKVDEQYF.